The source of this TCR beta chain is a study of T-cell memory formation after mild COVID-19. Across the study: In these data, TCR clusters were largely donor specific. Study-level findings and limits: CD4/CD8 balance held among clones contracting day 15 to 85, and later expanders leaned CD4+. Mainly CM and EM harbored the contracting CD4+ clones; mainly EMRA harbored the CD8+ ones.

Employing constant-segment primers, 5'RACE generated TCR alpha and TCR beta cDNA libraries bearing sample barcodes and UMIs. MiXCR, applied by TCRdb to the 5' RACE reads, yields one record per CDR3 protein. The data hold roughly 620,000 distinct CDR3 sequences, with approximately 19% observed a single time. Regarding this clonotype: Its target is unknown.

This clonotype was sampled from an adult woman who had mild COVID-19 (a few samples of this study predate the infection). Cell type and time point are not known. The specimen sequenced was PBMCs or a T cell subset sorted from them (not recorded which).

This CDR3 is CAIGAGVSPGELFF. As DNA, the CDR3 is TGTGCCATCGGAGCGGGAGTTAGTCCCGGGGAGCTGTTTTTT. The chain couples TRBV10-3 to TRBJ2-2; 8 bases line up with TRBD2. Germline assignment: CDR1 ENHRY and CDR2 SYGVKD. This CDR3 contains 14 residues. V lost 8 bases to trimming and J lost 6 bases; unmatched junction nucleotides: 8.